This T cell receptor beta chain was profiled in a study of shared clonotypes between healthy human individuals. Study-level results: Around 5% was the fraction of naive CD4 clonotypes found shared across a few donors.

A note on this clone: Antigen specificity is unknown.

Naive CD8 cells comprised CD45RO-negative, CCR7-positively selected cells, excluding terminally differentiated effector memory CD45RA+ cells. Profiling relied on immunoSEQ multiplex PCR, and the TCRdb table lists in-frame clones only, not all of them. The top ten hold about 1.6% of the sample, which has about 2.2 million clones, about 93% seen once. The CDR3 has 16 amino acids. Germline CDR1 SGHTA, CDR2 FQGTGA. The V end was cut by 2 bases, the J end by 2 bases, with 13 bases between. Input material: naive CD8+ T cells from PBMCs. V usage is TRBV7-3 and J usage is TRBJ1-5; maybe TRBD1 (5 bases). The origin of this receptor is a man between 18 and 35 years old in good health. Some clones in this sample may be carry-over from other donors' samples. As DNA, the CDR3 is TGTGCCAGCAGCTTATGGCAGGGTTCGGGCAATCAGCCCCAGCATTTT. This encodes CASSLWQGSGNQPQHF.